Listed below are T cell receptor beta chains from one sample, sequenced in a study of CD8 T cells in ankylosing spondylitis. A single record per CDR3 protein comes from TCRdb applying MiXCR to the 5' RACE reads. The top ten clones hold 19% of a sample with more than 600,000 distinct CDR3 sequences, roughly 20% of them seen once. The sample consisted of blood, either unsorted or a sorted T cell fraction (not recorded which). Receptors were obtained from a male donor with ankylosing spondylitis. CDR3s include the opening cysteine and the closing phenylalanine or tryptophan. Each record gives: clone size, D gene, J gene, V gene, CDR3 DNA, CDR3 protein. D genes are given only for firm matches. Size tells how often a clone was seen (once, few, many) or the class of an expanded clone, and some rows leave it out.

many	NA	TRBJ1-5	TRBV12-3/TRBV12-4	TGTGCCAGCAGTCCTAGCTCCTCCAATCAGCCCCAGCATTTT	CASSPSSSNQPQHF
few	NA	TRBJ1-1	TRBV6-1	TGTGCCAGCAGTACGGACGACATGAACACTGAAGCTTTCTTT	CASSTDDMNTEAFF
NA	TRBD2	TRBJ2-1	TRBV10-3	TGTGCCATCAGCCTTGGGGCCACTAGCGGGAGGAATTCTGAGCAGTTCTTC	CAISLGATSGRNSEQFF
few	TRBD1	TRBJ1-1	TRBV4-3	TGCGCCAGCAGCCAAGACGGGACAGCCACTGAAGCTTTCTTT	CASSQDGTATEAFF
many	NA	TRBJ1-2	TRBV28	TGTGCCAGCAGTCGAGGGGGGGAAGGCTACACCTTC	CASSRGGEGYTF
NA	NA	TRBJ1-2	TRBV6-1	TGTGCCAGCAGACCGGACAGCCGGGACTATGGCTACACCTTC	CASRPDSRDYGYTF
NA	TRBD1	TRBJ2-7	TRBV19	TGTGCCAGTAAACGACAGGGAACCTACGAGCAGTACTTC	CASKRQGTYEQYF
many	TRBD2	TRBJ2-1	TRBV5-6	TGTGCCAGCAGCACCGGGACTAGCAGCTACAATGAGCAGTTCTTC	CASSTGTSSYNEQFF
few	TRBD1	TRBJ1-1	TRBV6-1	TGTGCCAGCAGCCACCGGGCAGGGGGGGACACTGAAGCTTTCTTT	CASSHRAGGDTEAFF
few	TRBD1	TRBJ2-7	TRBV13	TGTGCCAGCAGCGCCACCGGGACAGGGACCTACGAGCAGTACTTC	CASSATGTGTYEQYF
few	NA	TRBJ2-5	TRBV12-3/TRBV12-4	TGTGCCAGCAGTTTCTCGTACGGGGCAGCGAGTCTGGAGACCCAGTACTTC	CASSFSYGAASLETQYF
few	NA	TRBJ2-2	TRBV6-1	TGTGCCAGCACCGCGACCAGAGGGGGGGGCGTCACCGGGGAGCTGTTTTTT	CASTATRGGGVTGELFF
few	NA	TRBJ2-1	TRBV9	TGTGCCAGCAGCGTAGTAGGGACAGAGCAGTTCTTC	CASSVVGTEQFF
NA	NA	TRBJ2-1	TRBV4-2	TGTGCCAGCAGCCAAGATTCCGGACCCCGTCTCTCCTACAATGAGCAGTTCTTC	CASSQDSGPRLSYNEQFF
once	NA	TRBJ2-5	TRBV3-1	TGTGCCAGCAGCACCGCAGGGGCCGATGGCCAAGGCCAGTACTTC	CASSTAGADGQGQYF
NA	NA	TRBJ1-5	TRBV20-1	TGCAGTGCTAGTGTGGGCTTTGACAATCAGCCCCAGCATTTT	CSASVGFDNQPQHF
NA	NA	TRBJ1-2	TRBV5-5	TGTGCCAGCAGCCCCCGGGATTGGGGTCCCAACTATGGCTACACCTTC	CASSPRDWGPNYGYTF
NA	NA	TRBJ1-1	TRBV30	TGTGCCTGGAGTGGGGGGGGATCCCGCAGGGCTGAAGCTTTCTTT	CAWSGGGSRRAEAFF
NA	TRBD2	TRBJ2-2	TRBV29-1	TGCAGCGTTGAGGGGACTAGCGAAGGCCGGGAGCTGTTTTTT	CSVEGTSEGRELFF
once	TRBD1	TRBJ2-1	TRBV5-5	TGTGCCAGCAGCGCCGGGACAGGGGGCGTCAGGGAGATCTTC	CASSAGTGGVREIF
once	NA	TRBJ2-3	TRBV5-6	TGTGCCAGCAGCTTGGGGATGGGCGGCCGGGGGGATACGCAGTATTTT	CASSLGMGGRGDTQYF
few	TRBD1	TRBJ2-1	TRBV6-4	TGTGCCAGCAGGGGGACAGTTTCCTACAATGAGCAGTTCTTC	CASRGTVSYNEQFF
NA	NA	TRBJ2-3	TRBV27	TGTGCCAGCGGAACTACTCTCCGGGGATCTAGCACAGATACGCAGTATTTT	CASGTTLRGSSTDTQYF
few	NA	TRBJ2-2	TRBV7-9	TGTGCCAGCAGGCCCCCCAAGCCCCCGTTGGGGGAGCTGTTTTTT	CASRPPKPPLGELFF
many	NA	TRBJ2-3	TRBV4-2	TGTGCCAGCAGCCAATTTTTGCCAGATACGCAGTATTTT	CASSQFLPDTQYF
NA	TRBD1	TRBJ1-1	TRBV4-3	TGCGCCAGCAGCCAGGGGGACAGGGAATTATCCACTGAAGCTTTCTTT	CASSQGDRELSTEAFF
few	NA	TRBJ2-7	TRBV20-1	TGCAGTGCTAGTCGTGACAAACGTTACGAGCAGTACTTC	CSASRDKRYEQYF
NA	NA	TRBJ2-1	TRBV15	TGTGCCACCAGCAGAGACATTATAGAGAGCTCCTACAATGAGCAGTTCTTC	CATSRDIIESSYNEQFF
few	TRBD1	TRBJ2-1	TRBV24-1	TGTGCCACCAGTGATTTTGGGACAGGACAGCAGTTCTTC	CATSDFGTGQQFF
few	TRBD1	TRBJ1-5	TRBV7-9	TGTGCCAGCAGTTTCGGGACAGATAATCAGCCCCAGCATTTT	CASSFGTDNQPQHF
few	NA	TRBJ2-7	TRBV21-1	TGTGCCAGCAGCAAGGGGCCCGGGACTAGCGGGACCGCCTACGAGCAGTACTTC	CASSKGPGTSGTAYEQYF
many	TRBD2	TRBJ2-7	TRBV4-3	TGCGCCAGCAGCCAAGATCTTGGGGGAGGGAGTTACGAGCAGTACTTC	CASSQDLGGGSYEQYF
few	TRBD2	TRBJ2-5	TRBV5-6	TGTGCCAGCAGCTTGACGTCGGGACTACAACAAGAGACCCAGTACTTC	CASSLTSGLQQETQYF
NA	TRBD1	TRBJ2-1	TRBV29-1	TGCAGCGTCCTCAACCCCGGGACAGAAAACAATGAGCAGTTCTTC	CSVLNPGTENNEQFF
NA	TRBD2	TRBJ2-7	TRBV11-2	TGTGCCAGCAGCCCCAAGACTAGCGGGGCCATGGAGCAGTACTTC	CASSPKTSGAMEQYF
few	NA	TRBJ2-4	TRBV2	TGTGCCAGCAGTCCGAGATCATTGTACATTCAGTACTTC	CASSPRSLYIQYF
NA	NA	TRBJ1-1	TRBV4-1	TGCGCCAGCAGCCAAGGGGTGGGGGTCGAAGCTTTCTTT	CASSQGVGVEAFF
few	NA	TRBJ1-4	TRBV29-1	TGCAGCGTTGTCTGGGCAGCTAATGAAAAACTGTTTTTT	CSVVWAANEKLFF
few	TRBD1	TRBJ1-3	TRBV6-1	TGTGCCAGCAGTGCGACAGGGCCTGGAAACACCATATATTTT	CASSATGPGNTIYF
few	NA	TRBJ1-1	TRBV7-8	TGTGCCAGCAGCTTAGCCCAGGGCTTGTTCTTT	CASSLAQGLFF
NA	NA	TRBJ1-3	TRBV5-5	TGTGCCAGCAGCTTGCTTGTTCCGGGCCGGGGAAACACCATATATTTT	CASSLLVPGRGNTIYF
few	NA	TRBJ2-3	TRBV28	TGTGCCAGCAGCCTACACCAGGGAAACCCCGGAGGTAATACGCAGTATTTT	CASSLHQGNPGGNTQYF
NA	NA	TRBJ2-1	TRBV2	TGTGCCAGCAGTGAAGCGCTTCCCAGAGACTACAATGAGCAGTTCTTC	CASSEALPRDYNEQFF
NA	NA	TRBJ2-2	TRBV20-1	TGCAGTGCTAGGCCCCGCAGAGCGGGCACCGGGGAGCTGTTTTTT	CSARPRRAGTGELFF
many	NA	TRBJ2-1	TRBV29-1	TGCAGCGTTGCGGGGAGGGGGGGCAATGAGCAGTTCTTC	CSVAGRGGNEQFF
NA	TRBD1	TRBJ1-6	TRBV20-1	TGCAGTGTTAGGCTGGGGGACAGCGGCTCACCCCTCCACTTT	CSVRLGDSGSPLHF
NA	TRBD2	TRBJ2-1	TRBV15	TGTGCCACCAGCAGAGGGTTACTAGCGGGAGACCAGACCTACAATGAGCAGTTCTTC	CATSRGLLAGDQTYNEQFF
few	NA	TRBJ2-5	TRBV27	TGTGCCAGCAGTATCCGGGCTGGCGGCGAGACCCAGTACTTC	CASSIRAGGETQYF
few	TRBD1	TRBJ1-2	TRBV4-1	TGCGCCAGCAGCCAAGATCGGGCAGGGGGAACCTATGGCTACACCTTC	CASSQDRAGGTYGYTF
few	TRBD2	TRBJ2-2	TRBV9	TGTGCCAGCAGCCCTAGACTAGCGGGGGGGCCCGGGGAGCTGTTTTTT	CASSPRLAGGPGELFF